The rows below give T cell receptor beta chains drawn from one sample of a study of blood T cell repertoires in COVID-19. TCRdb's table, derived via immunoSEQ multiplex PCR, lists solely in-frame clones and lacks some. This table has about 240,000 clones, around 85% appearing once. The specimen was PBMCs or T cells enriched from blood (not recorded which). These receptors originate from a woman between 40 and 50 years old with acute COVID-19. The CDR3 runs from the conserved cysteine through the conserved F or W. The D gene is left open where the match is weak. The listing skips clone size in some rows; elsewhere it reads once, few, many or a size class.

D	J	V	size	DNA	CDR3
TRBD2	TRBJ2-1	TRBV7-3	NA	TGTGCCAGCAGCTTAGCGGGAGGCGGCAACAATGAGCAGTTCTTC	CASSLAGGGNNEQFF
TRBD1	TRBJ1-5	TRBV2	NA	TGTGCCAGCATCACCGACAGGGCGGGGGGTCAGCCCCAGCATTTT	CASITDRAGGQPQHF
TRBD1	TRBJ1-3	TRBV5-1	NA	TGCGCCAGCACCGCTAACCGGGACAGCTCTGGAAACACCATATATTTT	CASTANRDSSGNTIYF
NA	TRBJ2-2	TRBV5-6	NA	TGTGCCAGCAGCTTGGTCCAAAACACCGGGGAGCTGTTTTTT	CASSLVQNTGELFF
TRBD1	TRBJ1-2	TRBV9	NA	TGTGCCAGCAGCCCAGGAGTTGGGACAGAAGCTAACTATGGCTACACCTTC	CASSPGVGTEANYGYTF
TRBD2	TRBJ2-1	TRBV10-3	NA	TGTGCCATCAGTGAGTCGGCTAGCGGGAACTACAATGAGCAGTTCTTC	CAISESASGNYNEQFF
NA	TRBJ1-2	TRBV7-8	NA	TGTGCCAGCAGCTCGATCACGCAGGCTAACTATGGCTACACCTTC	CASSSITQANYGYTF
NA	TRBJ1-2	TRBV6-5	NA	TGTGCCAGCAGTTACCGCGCCACGCATGGCTACACCTTC	CASSYRATHGYTF
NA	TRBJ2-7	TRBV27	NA	TGTGCCAGCAGTCCGGGGGTCGAGCAGTACTTC	CASSPGVEQYF
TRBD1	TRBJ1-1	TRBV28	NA	TGTGCCACTCGGACAGGGGGGTCGATCACTGAAGCTTTCTTT	CATRTGGSITEAFF
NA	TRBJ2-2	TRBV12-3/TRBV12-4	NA	TGTGCCAGCACGGGCGCGGGGACCGGGGAGCTGTTTTTT	CASTGAGTGELFF
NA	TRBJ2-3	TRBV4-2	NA	TGTGCCAGCAGCCAGATGGTAGCGACTAGCACAGATACGCAGTATTTT	CASSQMVATSTDTQYF
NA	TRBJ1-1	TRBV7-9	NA	TGTGCCCTAGACCCCGTGTTCTGGTCTCAGAACACTGAAGCTTTCTTT	CALDPVFWSQNTEAFF
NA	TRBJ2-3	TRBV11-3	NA	TGTGCCAGCAGCTTAGATCGGTGGGAGGGCACAGATACGCAGTATTTT	CASSLDRWEGTDTQYF
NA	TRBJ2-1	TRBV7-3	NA	TGTGCCAGCAGCTCGAGCGGCGGAGGGAGTGAGCAGTTCTTC	CASSSSGGGSEQFF
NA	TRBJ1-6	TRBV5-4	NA	TGTGCCAGCAGCGCACACAGGGAATCCTATAATTCACCCCTCCACTTT	CASSAHRESYNSPLHF
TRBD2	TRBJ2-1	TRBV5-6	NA	TGTGCCAGCAGCTGGGTTAGCGGGAGTTATGAGCAGTTCTTC	CASSWVSGSYEQFF
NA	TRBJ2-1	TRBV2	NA	TGTGCCAGCAGTCTCGAAAGTCGGGACAATGAGCAGTTCTTC	CASSLESRDNEQFF
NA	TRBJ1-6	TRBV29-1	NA	TGCAGCGGAATAGGACTACAGGAATATAATTCACCCCTCCACTTT	CSGIGLQEYNSPLHF
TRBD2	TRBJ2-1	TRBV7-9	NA	TGTGCCAGCAGCTCAATTTTTAGCGGGAGCCTGAGCTCCTACAATGAGCAGTTCTTC	CASSSIFSGSLSSYNEQFF
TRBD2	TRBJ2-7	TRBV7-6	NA	TGTGCCAGCAGCTTAGTCCAAGGTAGCGGGAGCCACGAGCAGTACTTC	CASSLVQGSGSHEQYF
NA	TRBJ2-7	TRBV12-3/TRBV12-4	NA	TGTGCCAGCAGTTTATCGCCCGGGGAGCAGTACTTC	CASSLSPGEQYF
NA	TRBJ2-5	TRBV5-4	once	TGTGCCAGCAGCTTACCTCAGGGTATAGAGACCCAGTACTTC	CASSLPQGIETQYF
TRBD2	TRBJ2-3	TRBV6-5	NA	TGTGCCAGCAGTTTGGCTAGCGGGAGAAATACGCAGTATTTT	CASSLASGRNTQYF
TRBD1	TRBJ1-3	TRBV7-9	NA	TGTGCCAGCAGCCCCCGGACAGGAACTGGAAACACCATATATTTT	CASSPRTGTGNTIYF
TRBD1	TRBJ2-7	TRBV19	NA	TGTGCCAGTAGTACTGCCGGTCAGGGGGACTACGAGCAGTACTTC	CASSTAGQGDYEQYF
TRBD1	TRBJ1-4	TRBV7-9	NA	TGTGCCAGCAGCGGTGACAGGGCACAGGACGAAAAACTGTTTTTT	CASSGDRAQDEKLFF
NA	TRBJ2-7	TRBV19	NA	TGTGCCAGTAGTATAAGGGGTGGCCCGCTGTACTTC	CASSIRGGPLYF
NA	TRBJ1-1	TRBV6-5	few	TGTGCCAGCGTGAAAGGGGCGTCAATGAACACTGAAGCTTTCTTT	CASVKGASMNTEAFF
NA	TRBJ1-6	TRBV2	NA	TGTGCCAGCTGTCTAGAGGGAGGCCCTAATAATTCACCCCTCCACTTT	CASCLEGGPNNSPLHF
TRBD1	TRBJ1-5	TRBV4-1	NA	TGCGCCAGCAGCCAAAGGGACAGGGTGAATCAGCCCCAGCATTTT	CASSQRDRVNQPQHF
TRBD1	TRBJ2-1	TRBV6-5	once	TGTGCCAGCATTAGGACAGGGACTCCTTACAATGAGCAGTTCTTC	CASIRTGTPYNEQFF
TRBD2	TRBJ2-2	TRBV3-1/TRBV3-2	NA	TGTCCCCCCAGCCAACGGGCTGGGGGGGGCGGGGAGCTGTTTTTT	CPPSQRAGGGGELFF
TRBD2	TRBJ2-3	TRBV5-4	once	TGTGCCAGCAGCCAGCAAGCGGGAGGGGACACAGATACGCAGTATTTT	CASSQQAGGDTDTQYF
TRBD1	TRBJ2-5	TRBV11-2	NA	TGTGCCAGCAGCGCATCAGGGGGCCAAGAGACCCAGTACTTC	CASSASGGQETQYF
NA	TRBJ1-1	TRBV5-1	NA	TGCGCCAGCAGCTTGGACAGCGAAGCTTTCTTT	CASSLDSEAFF
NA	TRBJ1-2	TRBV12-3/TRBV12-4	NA	TGTGCCAGCGGGAAGGCAGGGGAAGGTAGCTACACCTTC	CASGKAGEGSYTF
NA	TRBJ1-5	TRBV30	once	TGTGCCTGGAGTGGAGGGCCAAATCAGCCCCAGCATTTT	CAWSGGPNQPQHF
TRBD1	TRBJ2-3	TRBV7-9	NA	TGTGCCAGCCGCCGGGACAGCAGCACAGATACGCAGTATTTT	CASRRDSSTDTQYF
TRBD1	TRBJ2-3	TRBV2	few	TGTGCCAGCAGTCCCCAGGGGGCGACAGATACGCAGTATTTT	CASSPQGATDTQYF
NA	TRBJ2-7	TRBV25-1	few	TGTGCCAGCAGCCCCGGACACCGGGACAACCACTACGAGCAGTACTTC	CASSPGHRDNHYEQYF
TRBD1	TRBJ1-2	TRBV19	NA	TGTGCCAGTAGTATTGACGTAGGGACAGAAACTAACTATGGCTACACCTTC	CASSIDVGTETNYGYTF
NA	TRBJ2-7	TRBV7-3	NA	TGTGCCAGCAGCTTAAATCCGTCCTCCGAGCAGTACTTC	CASSLNPSSEQYF
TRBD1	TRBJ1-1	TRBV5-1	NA	TGCGCCAGCAGCCCGCGGACAGGGAACACTGAAGCTTTCTTT	CASSPRTGNTEAFF
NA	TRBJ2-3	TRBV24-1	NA	TGTGCCACCAGTGTGTTAGGTTCCGGGGATACGCAGTATTTT	CATSVLGSGDTQYF
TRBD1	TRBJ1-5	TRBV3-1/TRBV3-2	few	TGTGCCAGCAGCCTTATGGGACAGGGGCCCAATCAGCCCCAGCATTTT	CASSLMGQGPNQPQHF
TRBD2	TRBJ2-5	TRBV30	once	TGTGCCACATCCGGGGGGGTGTCAGAGACCCAGTACTTC	CATSGGVSETQYF
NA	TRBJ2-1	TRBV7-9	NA	TGTGCCAGCAGCCCGGAGCGGTCCTACAATGAGCAGTTCTTC	CASSPERSYNEQFF
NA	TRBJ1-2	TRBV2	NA	TGTGCCAGCAGTGAGGGGGGAGGGGTACCCTATGGCTACACCTTC	CASSEGGGVPYGYTF
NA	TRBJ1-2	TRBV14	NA	TGTGCCAGCAGCGAAGCGGGGATAGGATGGTATGGCTACACCTTC	CASSEAGIGWYGYTF
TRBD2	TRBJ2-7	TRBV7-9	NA	TGTGCCTCATCCGGACTAGCGGGGGGGTACGTTGAGCAGTACTTC	CASSGLAGGYVEQYF
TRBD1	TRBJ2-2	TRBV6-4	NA	TGTGCCAGCAGTGAACAGGGGGACACCGGGGAGCTGTTTTTT	CASSEQGDTGELFF
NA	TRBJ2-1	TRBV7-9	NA	TGTGCCAGCAGCTTTAAGACTATAAGCTCCTACAATGAGCAGTTCTTC	CASSFKTISSYNEQFF
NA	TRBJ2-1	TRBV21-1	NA	TGTGCCAGCAGCAAAGAATTTTTTAACAGAAACCCTCTAGCGGCCAGCTCCTACAATGAGCAGTTCTTC	CASSKEFFNRNPLAASSYNEQFF